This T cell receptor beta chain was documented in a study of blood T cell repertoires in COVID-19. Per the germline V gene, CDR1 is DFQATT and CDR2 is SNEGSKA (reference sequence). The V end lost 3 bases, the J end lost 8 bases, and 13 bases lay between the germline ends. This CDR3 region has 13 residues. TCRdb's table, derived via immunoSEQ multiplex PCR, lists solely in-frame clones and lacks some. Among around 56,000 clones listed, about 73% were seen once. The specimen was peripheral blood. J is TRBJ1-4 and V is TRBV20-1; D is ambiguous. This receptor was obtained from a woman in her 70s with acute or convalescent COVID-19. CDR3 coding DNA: TGCAGTGCTAGTATTCAGGTAGCGGAAAAACTGTTTTTT. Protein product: CSASIQVAEKLFF.